What follows describes a single T cell receptor beta chain. What it binds is unknown. The sample originates from a study of T cell responses to AZD1222 COVID-19 vaccine. Study results and limitations: Clonal diversity was possibly underestimated, and white British individuals and females predominated among donors.

J lost 0 bases, V lost 8 bases, and 3 bases had no gene match. There are 13 residues in the CDR3. CDR1 SEHNR and CDR2 FQNEAQ come from the germline V gene (reference sequence). Using immunoSEQ multiplex PCR, the repertoire was profiled, and TCRdb retains in-frame clones only, with some absent. The sample has fewer than 150,000 clones, about nine tenths seen once. The sample here was peripheral blood, taken on day 0 of AZD1222 vaccination. The chain is built from TRBV7-9 and TRBJ1-1, with 7 bases fitting TRBD1. The TCR sequence derives from an adult in good health. CDR3 sequence: CASLGQMNTEAFF. CDR3 DNA: TGTGCCAGCCTGGGACAGATGAACACTGAAGCTTTCTTT.